This TCR beta chain was obtained from a study of cytomegalovirus exposure and HLA in healthy donors. Background on the study: Falling in the Caucasian-associated ancestry cluster were 81% of 300 to 500 genotyped donors.

Primers: 60 Vbeta forward and 13 Jbeta reverse. Methods used by the authors: Some 9.9 million of 80 million or so unique TCR beta chains were shared, per a later count. Clones were sequenced by immunoSEQ multiplex PCR, and TCRdb holds only the in-frame ones, with some missing. For V, J and clone size, that table is used; D and trimming come from the DNA. The table includes under 200,000 clones, about 86% detected once. This CDR3 contains 16 residues. CDR1 and CDR2 (germline): KGHSH, LQKENI. The germline V and J ends were trimmed by 0 bases and 5 bases, with 13 bases remaining between them. The sample comprised PBMCs. The TCR sequence derives from a man in his forties in good health and CMV-seropositive. The genes are TRBV18 and TRBJ1-4; maybe TRBD1 (5 bases). The CDR3 region has the DNA TGTGCCAGCTCACCACCGGTAGGGGCCGGGAATGAAAAACTGTTTTTT. Amino acid sequence: CASSPPVGAGNEKLFF. Together with reference TRBV18 and TRBJ1-4, the CDR3 gives the full variable domain: NAGVMQNPRHLVRRRGQEARLRCSPMKGHSHVYWYRQLPEEGLKFMVYLQKENIIDESGMPKERFSAEFPKEGPSILRIQQVVRGDSAAYFCASSPPVGAGNEKLFFGSGTQLSVL.